The sequence of this TCR beta chain was determined in a study of OX40 agonist ivuxolimab in advanced cancers. Across the whole study: Two patients with cutaneous melanoma and one with hepatocellular carcinoma, three in total, showed partial responses.

With regard to this clone: The antigen remains undetermined.

Sequencing used immunoSEQ multiplex PCR; TCRdb keeps in-frame clones, though not all of them. This repertoire shows some 99,000 clones, around 88% found once; its top ten account for approximately 0.49%. The length of the CDR3 is 15 residues. Study results and caveats: It was also the case that some nonresponders had low normalized T-cell clonal expansion. The specificity for antigen of the expanded peripheral T cells was not determined.

This clonotype originated in an adult with an advanced solid tumor such as melanoma, head and neck, liver or kidney cancer. This material consisted of CD4+ or CD8+ T cells sorted from blood, taken in a trial of the OX40 agonist ivuxolimab. The chain employs TRBV12-1 and TRBJ2-7. TRBV12-1 is an annotated pseudogene. CDR3 loop: CASSPRLDGPYEQYF. CDR3 in DNA: TGTGCCAGCAGCCCGAGGCTGGACGGTCCCTACGAGCAGTACTTC.